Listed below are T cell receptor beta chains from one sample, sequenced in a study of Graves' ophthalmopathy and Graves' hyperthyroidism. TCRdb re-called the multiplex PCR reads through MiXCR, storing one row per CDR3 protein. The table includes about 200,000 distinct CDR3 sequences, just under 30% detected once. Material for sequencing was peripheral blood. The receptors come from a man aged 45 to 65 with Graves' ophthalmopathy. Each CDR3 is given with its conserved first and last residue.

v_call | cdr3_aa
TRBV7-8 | CASSARANNQPQHF
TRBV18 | CASSPRAGGNTEAFF
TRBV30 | CAWSVNPQGLYEQYF
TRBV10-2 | CASSESALGLAGPEQYF
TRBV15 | CATSRVVGEGGELFF
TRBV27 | CASSPTTGSVNEQYF
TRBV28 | CASSFSSGGYTF
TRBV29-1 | CSVEAGGRTEAFF
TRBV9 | CASSVITNTGELFF
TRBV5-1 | CASSLGQGEYYEQYF
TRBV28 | CASTQTVGNSPLHF
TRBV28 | CASRSLAGGAYEQYF
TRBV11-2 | CASSRSGSDYEQYF
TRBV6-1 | CASSERISGANVLTF
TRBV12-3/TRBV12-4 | CASSRSTGELFF
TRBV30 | CAWSRSTHEQYF
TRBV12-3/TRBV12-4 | CASSFRTGDKNIQYF
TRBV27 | CASSYDSGNEAFF
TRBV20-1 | CSASIGGAGELFF
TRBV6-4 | CASTRRGQVNPNSGANVLTF
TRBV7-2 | CASSLAGTQYF
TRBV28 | CASSFAHQETQYF
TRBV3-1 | CASSPRRDWKTEAFF
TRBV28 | CASSSGTMTRPIQETQYF
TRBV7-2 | CASSLSSGSSEQYF
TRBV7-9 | CASTGQTVYEQYF
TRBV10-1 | CASNESGQGNTGELFF
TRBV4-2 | CASSPGGSGSREQYF
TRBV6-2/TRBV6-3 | CASSYGRLGEQYF
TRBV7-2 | CASSLTANQPQHF
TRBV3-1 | CASSHPQGRTEAFF
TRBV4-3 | CASSQSAGQGETQYF
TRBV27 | CASSLGAHYEQYF
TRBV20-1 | CSAKLTGNQPQHF
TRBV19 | CASSVQGNSYEQYF
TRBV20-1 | CSARGRGSHEAFF
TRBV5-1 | CASSFPQGGRYEQYF
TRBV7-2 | CASSLGRGLAETQYF
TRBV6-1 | CASSQSRAHTYEQYF
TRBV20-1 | CSARDPQTGVNYGYTF
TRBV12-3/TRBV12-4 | CASTVGPNTEAFF
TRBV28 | CASSLWAQPQHF
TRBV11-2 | CASSLEDPRETQYF